This record looks at one T cell receptor beta chain sequence and its context. The V gene end was trimmed by 7 bases and the J gene end by 4 bases; junction bases not matched to a gene: 5. The CDR3 runs to 14 residues. CDR1 MNHNS and CDR2 SASEGT come from the germline V gene. TCRdb itself ran the RT-PCR reads through MiXCR, one entry per CDR3 protein. Of hundreds of thousands of distinct CDR3 sequences in the sample, 13% to 15% are singletons; the top ten hold 3.6%. The chain has TRBV6-1 and TRBJ2-1; 9 nucleotides agree with TRBD2. This TCR came from a female donor in good health, serving as a healthy control. The sequenced material came from memory CD4+ T cells from blood. As DNA, the CDR3 is TGTGCCAGCATTTTAGCGGGAGTTTACAATGAGCAGTTCTTC. Encoded protein: CASILAGVYNEQFF.